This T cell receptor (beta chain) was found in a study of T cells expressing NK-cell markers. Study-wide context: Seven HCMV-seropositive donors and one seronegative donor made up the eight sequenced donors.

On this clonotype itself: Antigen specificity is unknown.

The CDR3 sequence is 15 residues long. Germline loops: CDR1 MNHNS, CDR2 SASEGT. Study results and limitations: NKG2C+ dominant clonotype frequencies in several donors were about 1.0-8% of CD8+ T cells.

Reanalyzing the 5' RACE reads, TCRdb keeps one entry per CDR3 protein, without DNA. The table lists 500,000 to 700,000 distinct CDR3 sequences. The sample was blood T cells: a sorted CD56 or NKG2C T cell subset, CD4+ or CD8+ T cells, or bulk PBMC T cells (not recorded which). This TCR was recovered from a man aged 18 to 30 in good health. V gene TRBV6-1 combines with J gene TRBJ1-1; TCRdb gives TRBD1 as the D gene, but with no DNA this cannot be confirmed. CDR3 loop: CAISRGDSSRPEAFF.